The rows below give T cell receptor beta chains drawn from one sample of a study of T cell repertoires in aging, cancer and after chemotherapy. TCRdb re-analysed the multiplex PCR reads in MiXCR, keeping a single row per CDR3 protein. This sample has about 4,300 distinct CDR3 sequences; 39% occur once, and the top ten carry 3.5% to 4%. Sequencing was done on a sample of blood. The receptors were gathered from a human donor with a blood cancer. The conserved cysteine and the conserved F or W are not part of the CDR3 here. D genes are given only for firm matches.

d_call j_call v_call cdr3_aa
. TRBJ2-7 TRBV12-3/TRBV12-4 ASSLLGGKGPHEQY
TRBD2 TRBJ2-1 TRBV19 ASTPTSGRRNEQF
. TRBJ2-7 TRBV6-5 ASSYRGDESYEQY
. TRBJ1-3 TRBV27 ASRKSPSGNTIY
TRBD1 TRBJ2-1 TRBV24-1 ATSDLGQGEGNEQF
. TRBJ1-2 TRBV29-1 SVEKEPNGYT
. TRBJ2-3 TRBV27 ASRTSPSTYTQY
. TRBJ2-5 TRBV6-5 ASRVTRQETQY
. TRBJ2-7 TRBV30 AWRAGRSEQY
. TRBJ2-5 TRBV6-6 ASSYGGPGTQY
. TRBJ1-2 TRBV29-1 SVEEPAKHYGYT
TRBD1 TRBJ2-7 TRBV18 ASSTGGKIDEQY
TRBD2 TRBJ2-7 TRBV19 ATARLAGGSNSYEQY
. TRBJ1-5 TRBV6-1 ASSERGGQPQH
. TRBJ2-2 TRBV24-1 ATSRGGANTGELF
. TRBJ1-6 TRBV30 AWNRVNSPLH